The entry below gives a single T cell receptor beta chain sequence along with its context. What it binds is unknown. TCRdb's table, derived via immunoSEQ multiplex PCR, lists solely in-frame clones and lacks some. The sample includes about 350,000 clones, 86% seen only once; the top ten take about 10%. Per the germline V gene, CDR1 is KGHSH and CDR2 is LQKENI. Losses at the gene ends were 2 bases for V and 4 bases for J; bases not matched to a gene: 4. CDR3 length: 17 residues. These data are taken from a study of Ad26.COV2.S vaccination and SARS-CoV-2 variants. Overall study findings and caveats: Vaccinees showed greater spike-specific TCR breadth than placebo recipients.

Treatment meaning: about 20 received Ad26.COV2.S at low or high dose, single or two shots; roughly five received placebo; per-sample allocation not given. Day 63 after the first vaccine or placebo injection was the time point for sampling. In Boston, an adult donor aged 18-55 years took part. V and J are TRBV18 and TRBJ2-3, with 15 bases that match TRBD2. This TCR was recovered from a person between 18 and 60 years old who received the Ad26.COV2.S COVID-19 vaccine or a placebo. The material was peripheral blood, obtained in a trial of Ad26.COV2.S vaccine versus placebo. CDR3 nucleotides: TGTGCCAGCTCACCAGCTAGGACTAGCGGGAGGGCAGATACGCAGTATTTT. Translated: CASSPARTSGRADTQYF.